The present TCR beta chain was sequenced within a study of blood T cell repertoires in COVID-19. Trimming removed 4 bases from V and 0 bases from J; junction bases left unmatched: 5. The CDR3 spans 15 residues. Germline-derived CDR1 and CDR2 are SGHNT and YYREEE (reference sequence). Original processing notes: Researchers report that nucleated cell counts were estimated from reference gene primer amplification. Profiled with immunoSEQ multiplex PCR; TCRdb holds only in-frame clones, not every one. The DNA was the basis for D and trimming; V, J and clone size are from that table. This repertoire shows 110,000 or so clones, more than 80% found once; its top ten account for approximately 10%.

The source of this sequence is a woman in her 70s with acute or convalescent COVID-19. Sequencing was performed on peripheral blood. The V and J genes are TRBV5-4 and TRBJ1-2, with 8 bases lining up with TRBD1. CDR3 sequence: CASSADRGANYGYTF. In DNA form, the CDR3 reads TGTGCCAGCAGCGCCGACAGGGGCGCTAACTATGGCTACACCTTC.